This entry lists 21 T cell receptor beta chains sequenced from one sample in a study of T-cell reconstitution after alpha-beta-depleted transplantation in children. This sample's TCRbeta library carried unique molecular identifier barcodes. TCRdb used MiXCR to reprocess the PCR reads, holding one entry per CDR3 protein. The data contain about 600,000 distinct CDR3 sequences, 23% of them singletons. Here the sequenced sample was PBMCs, mostly from graft donor cells, taken 360 days after TCRalphabeta/CD19-depleted stem cell transplant. These receptors were obtained from a boy under three years old who had a stem cell transplant for acute myeloid leukemia, so the T cells may come from the graft donor.

The CDR3 DNA reads TGTGCCAGCACCTATGCAGCTACCTACGAGCAGTACTTC. Encoded protein: CASTYAATYEQYF. This chain joins TRBV7-2 and TRBJ2-7; D remains unclear. The CDR3 totals 13 residues. Germline V gives CDR1 SGHTA, CDR2 FQGNSA. V was cut by 7 bases and J by 2 bases, with 12 bases left in between.

The chain carries TRBV14 and TRBJ2-2; D unresolved. The germline CDR1 and CDR2 sequences are SGHDN and FVKESK. V was pared by 4 bases and J by 4 bases, with 7 bases between. The CDR3 covers 13 residues. CDR3 coding DNA: TGTGCCAGCAGCCTGTATATCACCGGGGAGCTGTTTTTT. Encoded protein: CASSLYITGELFF.

This clonotype was detected only a few times. The chain recombines TRBV6-2 or TRBV6-3 with TRBJ2-5, with D possibly TRBD1 on 6 matching bases. From germline, CDR1 is MNHEY and CDR2 SVGEGT. The V end lost 6 bases, the J end lost 2 bases, and 16 bases lay between the germline ends. The CDR3 extends over 15 amino acids. The CDR3 sequence: CASSLRDIRQETQYF. In DNA form, the CDR3 reads TGTGCCAGCAGCCTCCGGGACATAAGACAAGAGACCCAGTACTTC.

V is TRBV2 and J is TRBJ1-1, with 9 positions matching TRBD1. J gave up 6 bases and V 4 bases, and 6 bases lay outside the gene matches. CDR1 and CDR2 (germline): SNHLY, FYNNEI. This CDR3 comprises 14 residues. The CDR3 reads CASSGGQGRAEAFF. The CDR3 DNA reads as TGTGCCAGCAGTGGGGGACAGGGTAGGGCTGAAGCTTTCTTT. The full variable domain, in which reference TRBV2 and TRBJ1-1 provide the parts outside the CDR3, is EPEVTQTPSHQVTQMGQEVILRCVPISNHLYFYWYRQILGQKVEFLVSFYNNEISEKSEIFDDQFSVERPDGSNFTLKIRSTKLEDSAMYFCASSGGQGRAEAFFGQGTRLTVV.

The rearrangement links TRBV20-1 to TRBJ2-1; possibly TRBD1 or TRBD2 for D (5 bases each). The V and J ends lost 0 bases and 4 bases respectively, with 22 bases between them. Germline CDR1 is DFQATT and CDR2 is SNEGSKA (reference sequence). The CDR3 has 18 residues. The CDR3 here is CSARERGKTGTHYNEQFF. Here the CDR3 DNA reads TGCAGTGCTAGAGAGAGGGGCAAGACCGGGACCCATTACAATGAGCAGTTCTTC.

V gene TRBV6-1 combines with J gene TRBJ1-5; D perhaps matches TRBD1 (5 bases). Germline V gives CDR1 MNHNS, CDR2 SASEGT. CDR3 length: 17 residues. Trimming removed 3 bases at V and 0 bases at J, with 15 bases between. CDR3 sequence: CASSERIGTDSNQPQHF. The CDR3 DNA reads TGTGCCAGCAGTGAGAGGATCGGGACGGATAGCAATCAGCCCCAGCATTTT.

The V gene is TRBV11-2, the J gene TRBJ2-1; 8 bases are a match to TRBD1. V was pared by 4 bases and J by 5 bases, with 7 bases of the junction left unmatched. This CDR3 region has 15 residues. Germline CDR1 is SGHAT and CDR2 is FQNNGV. As DNA, the CDR3 is TGTGCCAGCAGCTACAACAGGGGGAGGCACAATGAGCAGTTCTTC. This codes for CASSYNRGRHNEQFF.

The rearrangement uses TRBV12-3 or TRBV12-4 and TRBJ2-5; TRBD2 might be the D (5 bases). The CDR3 has 18 residues. V was pared by 4 bases and J by 3 bases, with 24 bases between. The DNA of the CDR3 is TGTGCCAGCAGTTATTACACGGGGAACGGAGATTTCGAAGAGACCCAGTACTTC. Protein product: CASSYYTGNGDFEETQYF.

This clonotype was counted at least ten times. The gene calls are TRBV20-1 and TRBJ1-5; D is possibly TRBD1 (5 bases). Germline CDR1 is DFQATT and CDR2 is SNEGSKA (reference sequence). This CDR3 region has 13 residues. V lost 3 bases to trimming and J lost 6 bases, with 12 bases between them. The CDR3 DNA reads TGCAGTGCTAGCTCGGCAGGGTTTCAGCCCCAGCATTTT. This codes for CSASSAGFQPQHF.

This chain connects TRBV30 to TRBJ2-4; 8 bases match TRBD1. CDR3 size: 16 residues. The ends lost 7 bases at V and 0 bases at J; junction bases unmatched: 11. From germline, CDR1 is GTSNPN and CDR2 SVGIG (reference sequence). CDR3: CASGQGPILAKNIQYF. The CDR3 coding sequence is TGTGCCTCCGGACAGGGCCCGATACTAGCCAAAAACATTCAGTACTTC.

This clonotype was observed a few times. The rearrangement links TRBV6-1 to TRBJ2-4, with D possibly being TRBD1 (5 bases). The V end lost 7 bases, the J end lost 0 bases, and 10 bases lay between the germline ends. The CDR3 sequence is 14 residues long. Germline lookup yields CDR1 MNHNS and CDR2 SASEGT. For the CDR3, the DNA is TGTGCCAGCAACCTAAGGGGAGCCAAAAACATTCAGTACTTC. This codes for CASNLRGAKNIQYF.

This clonotype was counted a few times. V and J are TRBV20-1 and TRBJ2-1; either TRBD1 or TRBD2 may fit D (5 bases each). This CDR3 contains 14 residues. The V and J ends lost 3 bases and 11 bases respectively, with 20 bases between them. Looked up from germline, CDR1 is DFQATT and CDR2 is SNEGSKA (reference sequence). DNA of the CDR3: TGCAGTGCTAGTAGGGACGGGGCATCTGGGAAGCAGTTCTTC. This codes for CSASRDGASGKQFF.

V is TRBV20-1 and J is TRBJ2-5, with D tentatively TRBD1 (5 bases). The CDR3 has 14 amino acids. V was shortened by 0 bases and J by 1 base, with 9 bases between the two germline ends. Germline V gene data show CDR1 as DFQATT and CDR2 as SNEGSKA (reference sequence). The CDR3: CSAREGRVQETQYF. For the CDR3, the DNA is TGCAGTGCTAGAGAGGGGCGTGTCCAAGAGACCCAGTACTTC.

The rearrangement links TRBV20-1 to TRBJ2-5; D unclear. The V end lost 6 bases, the J end lost 5 bases, and 16 bases lay between the germline ends. CDR1 and CDR2 from the germline V gene are DFQATT and SNEGSKA (reference sequence). The CDR3 has 13 amino acids. In nucleotides, the CDR3 is TGCAGTGCCAAGTGGGCCGTAGGGGAGACCCAGTACTTC. Amino acid sequence: CSAKWAVGETQYF.

This chain links TRBV12-3 or TRBV12-4 with TRBJ2-5; D ambiguous. The CDR3 has 14 amino acids. V shed 6 bases and J shed 5 bases, with 16 bases lying between them. In nucleotides, the CDR3 is TGTGCCAGCAGGTGGACCGGGCCGTGGGAGACCCAGTACTTC. It is translated as CASRWTGPWETQYF.

This clonotype was found many times. The CDR3 protein is CASSFRQGDNEQFF. The CDR3 DNA reads as TGTGCCAGCAGTTTCCGACAGGGTGACAATGAGCAGTTCTTC. The J gene is TRBJ2-1, the V gene TRBV12-3 or TRBV12-4, with TRBD1 matching 7 bases. The CDR3 totals 14 residues. The V and J ends lost 3 bases and 5 bases, in that order; junction bases with no gene match: 4.

This clonotype was found many times. This chain links TRBV29-1 with TRBJ2-2; no clear D gene. With 4 bases removed from V and 6 bases from J, the gap between germline ends came to 9 bases. The germline V gene has CDR1 SQVTM and CDR2 ANQGSEA. CDR3 size: 12 residues. CDR3 coding DNA: TGCAGCGTTGGGTTAGAGTCCGGGGAGCTGTTTTTT. Translated: CSVGLESGELFF.

This chain uses TRBV20-1 with TRBJ2-3; 15 bases map to TRBD2. The length of the CDR3 is 16 residues. The ends lost 6 bases at V and 2 bases at J; junction bases unmatched: 6. Germline assignment: CDR1 DFQATT and CDR2 SNEGSKA (reference sequence). The DNA for the CDR3 is TGCAGTGCCGAAGGACTAGCGGGGGGGACCACAGATACGCAGTATTTT. Translated: CSAEGLAGGTTDTQYF.

This clonotype was detected many times. The chain uses TRBV3-1 and TRBJ1-2; D gene unclear. Germline-derived CDR1 and CDR2 are LGHDT and YNNKEL (reference sequence). The CDR3 extends over 15 amino acids. V was trimmed by 0 bases and J by 2 bases, leaving 10 bases between them. This CDR3 is CASSQDGKGNYGYTF. In DNA form, the CDR3 reads TGTGCCAGCAGCCAAGATGGTAAGGGAAACTATGGCTACACCTTC.

The V call is TRBV7-2, the J call TRBJ1-1; D is possibly TRBD1 (5 bases). V was cut by 5 bases and J by 5 bases, with 15 bases left in between. Germline V CDR1 and CDR2: SGHTA, FQGNSA. The CDR3 has 14 residues. Here the CDR3 reads CASSQGGIGTEAFF. In nucleotides, the CDR3 is TGTGCCAGCAGCCAGGGTGGGATAGGGACTGAAGCTTTCTTT.

This clonotype appeared a few times. This chain connects TRBV12-3 or TRBV12-4 to TRBJ1-2; D remains unclear. This CDR3 is 14 amino acids long. V was clipped by 6 bases and J by 2 bases, with 13 bases between them. The CDR3 loop reads CASSLAGSNYGYTF. Here the CDR3 DNA reads TGTGCCAGCAGCCTTGCGGGCAGCAACTATGGCTACACCTTC.